This TCR beta chain derives from a study of T-cell memory formation after mild COVID-19 (dated by TCRdb to about 2021). Background on the whole study: Most TCR sequence clusters were specific to one of the two donors. In a couple of donors, T-cell clones that expanded and contracted after mild COVID-19 were tracked by sequencing TCRalpha and TCRbeta repertoires over time. The cohort comprised two young, previously healthy adult volunteers, one female and one male. Study-wide findings and limitations: The second-wave clones that peaked on day 37 were not confirmed to be SARS-CoV-2 specific. Only a couple of mild cases were covered by the study, and larger cohorts that include severe cases with pre-infection samples were considered necessary. Contracting CD4+ clones were found mainly in CM and EM memory subsets, while CD8+ clones were enriched in EMRA. Balanced CD4/CD8 phenotypes were observed for clones contracting from day 15 to 85, whereas a bias towards CD4+ was observed for a second wave of clones expanding from day 15 to 37. The detection of some responding clones in pre-infection memory suggests that pre-existing cross-reactive memory T cells joined the SARS-CoV-2 response.

Sequencing was carried out with an Illumina NovaSeq 6000. cDNA libraries for TCRalpha and TCRbeta were prepared by 5'RACE using constant-segment primers, with sample barcodes and unique molecular identifiers added. Trizol reagent was used to extract RNA from every sample. Libraries were amplified in two PCR steps, with a second sample barcode and Illumina TruSeq adapters added in the second step. Libraries were sequenced on an Illumina NovaSeq with 2 x 150 bp paired-end reads. The source study handled its data this way. Reads were demultiplexed and collapsed into UMI-guided consensus sequences with migec v1.2.7. Using mixcr v2.1.11, UMI consensuses were aligned to TRA and TRB V and J templates and then assembled into clonotypes. Expanded or contracted clonotypes were those called significant by both edgeR and NoisET, with noise models trained on biological replicates. For edgeR calls, the thresholds were a false discovery rate-adjusted p below 0.01 and a log2 fold-change of 1. As an exploratory analysis of dynamics, PCA with hierarchical clustering was applied to max-normalized trajectories of the 1000 most abundant clonotypes. Each responding clone was given a CD4 or CD8 phenotype based on the CD4+ and CD8+ repertoires, which had been sequenced separately. TCRdb reworked the public reads: Q25 trimming with fastp, MiXCR clone assembly, productive beta chains retained. CDR3 protein sequences are deduplicated, and each keeps its most common genes and DNA. It is TCRdb's table, rather than the study itself, that gives the V and J calls and clone size. The sample table records just over 350,000 distinct CDR3 sequences; approximately 15% of these occur just once. The ten largest clones add up to roughly a fifth of the sample.

This clonotype was seen more than once but under ten times. Which antigen it targets is not known. No base qualities exist here, and no much larger clone lies one base off it. PBMCs were isolated by Ficoll-Paque density gradient centrifugation. The CDR3 runs 16 amino acids, cysteine and phenylalanine included. The read is trimmed to its CDR3 DNA, 48 bases read in frame from base 1. V lost 4 bases and J lost 8 bases; the stretch between them is 19 bases long. CDR1 and CDR2 are read off the germline V gene as SGHRS and YFSETQ. The receptor chain draws on TRBV5-1 and TRBJ2-6, with the D gene too uncertain to name. The sequencing input was PBMCs or a T cell subset sorted from them (not recorded which). The receptor was isolated from a man between 18 and 29 years old who had mild COVID-19 (a few samples of this study predate the infection). The sample titles of this study are shuffled in the database, so cell type and time point are left out; the donor was told from shared clones. The sequenced DNA is TGCGCCAGCAGCCCCCGCAGTGGCCTTAGTACCAACGTCCTGACTTTC. The translation is CASSPRSGLSTNVLTF.